The 9 T cell receptor beta chains listed next were all sequenced from one sample in a study of shared clonotypes between healthy human individuals (dated by TCRdb to the early 2020s). The library came from the immunoSEQ multiplex PCR assay. TCRdb re-hosts the immuneACCESS table, in-frame sequences only. Its copies lack some clones; in the studies checked, an unresolved V gene accounts for under half of them, and the cause for the rest is not known. This sample comprises about 1.4 million clones, roughly 95% of them detected only once. Jointly, the top ten make up 0.95% to 1.5% of the sample. Material for sequencing was naive CD4+ T cells sorted from blood. This specimen's cell subset or site label, per the study, means: CD45RA+ positively selected. These receptors all come from a man aged 30 to 39 in good health.

V is TRBV5-4 and J is TRBJ2-3; D unresolved. V shed 4 bases and J shed 0 bases, with 6 bases lying between them. Germline V gene sequence: CDR1 SGHNT, CDR2 YYREEE (reference sequence). CDR3 length: 13 amino acids. The CDR3: CASSKSSTDTQYF. Here the CDR3 DNA reads TGTGCCAGCAGCAAATCTAGCACAGATACGCAGTATTTT.

The gene calls are TRBV7-9 and TRBJ2-1; 9 positions agree with TRBD2. CDR1 and CDR2 from the germline V gene are SEHNR and FQNEAQ (reference sequence). The CDR3 consists of 18 residues. V lost 1 base and J lost 8; bases outside the gene matches: 15. The CDR3 here is CASSLGQLASGVWDEQFF. DNA for the CDR3: TGTGCCAGCAGCTTAGGTCAGTTGGCTAGCGGGGTCTGGGATGAGCAGTTCTTC. The full variable domain, completed using reference TRBV7-9 and TRBJ2-1, is DTGVSQNPRHKITKRGQNVTFRCDPISEHNRLYWYRQTLGQGPEFLTYFQNEAQLEKSRLLSDRFSAERPKGSFSTLEIQRTEQGDSAMYLCASSLGQLASGVWDEQFFGPGTRLTVL.

The V and J genes are TRBV5-5 and TRBJ2-5; maybe TRBD2 (5 bases). Between the trimmed V and J ends, which lost 2 bases and 3 bases, there was a span of 8 bases. CDR1 is SGHKS, CDR2 YYEKEE, per germline (reference sequence). The CDR3 totals 13 residues. The CDR3 sequence: CASSFVGEETQYF. The CDR3 DNA sequence: TGTGCCAGCAGCTTTGTCGGGGAAGAGACCCAGTACTTC. Together with reference TRBV5-5 and TRBJ2-5, the CDR3 gives the full variable domain: DAGVTQSPTHLIKTRGQQVTLRCSPISGHKSVSWYQQVLGQGPQFIFQYYEKEERGRGNFPDRFSARQFPNYSSELNVNALLLGDSALYLCASSFVGEETQYFGPGTRLLVL.

This clone was found once. V gene TRBV5-6 combines with J gene TRBJ2-2, with 14 bases aligning to TRBD2. V lost 5 bases to trimming and J lost 4 bases; unmatched junction nucleotides: 7. Germline values: CDR1 SGHDT, CDR2 YYEEEE. The CDR3 length is 17 residues. The CDR3 reads CASSSGTSGRGTGELFF. Written as DNA, the CDR3 is TGTGCCAGCAGTTCCGGGACTAGCGGGAGAGGCACCGGGGAGCTGTTTTTT.

The chain combines TRBV5-4 with TRBJ2-1, with 11 nucleotides matching TRBD2. The junction had 5 bases not matched to a gene; V was cut back by 4 bases and J by 5 bases. Germline V gene data show CDR1 as SGHNT and CDR2 as YYREEE (reference sequence). The CDR3 is 15 residues long. The CDR3 DNA follows: TGTGCCAGCAGCCTAGGGGGACTAGCGGACAATGAGCAGTTCTTC. This encodes CASSLGGLADNEQFF.

V usage is TRBV27 and J usage is TRBJ2-3; possibly TRBD2 for D (5 bases). V lost 0 bases and J lost 4, with 14 bases in between. The germline V gene has CDR1 MNHEY and CDR2 SMNVEV (reference sequence). The CDR3 loop spans 16 amino acids. CDR3 DNA sequence: TGTGCCAGCAGTTTATCGCAGGCATGGACTGCAGATACGCAGTATTTT. Its protein product is CASSLSQAWTADTQYF.

In its sample, this clone was seen once. The V call is TRBV5-4, the J call TRBJ2-5; possibly TRBD1 or TRBD2 for D (6 bases each). The germline V gene encodes CDR1 SGHNT and CDR2 YYREEE (reference sequence). The CDR3 is 16 amino acids. The V and J ends lost 8 bases and 4 bases respectively, with 24 bases between them. The CDR3: CASTQSVGGSGETQYF. The CDR3 DNA follows: TGTGCCAGTACACAATCGGTGGGGGGCTCGGGAGAGACCCAGTACTTC.

V usage is TRBV10-1 and J usage is TRBJ2-1; possibly TRBD1 or TRBD2 for D (5 bases each). The CDR3 totals 14 residues. Germline V gene data show CDR1 as WNHNN and CDR2 as SYGVQD (reference sequence). Between the trimmed V and J ends, which lost 8 bases and 9 bases, there was a span of 20 bases. The CDR3: CASGEGPPWGEQFF. The DNA for the CDR3 is TGCGCCAGCGGCGAGGGACCCCCTTGGGGTGAGCAGTTCTTC.

This clone was picked up one time. V usage is TRBV7-9 and J usage is TRBJ2-1, with TRBD1 matching over 7 bases. Looked up from germline, CDR1 is SEHNR and CDR2 is FQNEAQ (reference sequence). CDR3 size: 13 residues. V dropped 8 bases and J dropped 4; count of bases not matched to a gene: 5. CDR3 loop: CASLSGQYNEQFF. CDR3 in DNA: TGTGCCAGCCTCTCGGGACAGTACAATGAGCAGTTCTTC.